The source of this TCR beta chain is a study of metastatic and nonmetastatic thyroid tumors. Germline CDR1 is SGHKS and CDR2 is YYEKEE (reference sequence). The V gene lost 4 bases and the J gene lost 0 bases, with 13 bases spanning the gap. The CDR3 consists of 15 residues. Note on this clone: Given a much more abundant clone one base away, this may be a read error.

With MiXCR, TCRdb reprocessed the PCR reads. Of 30,000 to 50,000 clones listed, approximately 17% are singletons. Before thyroid surgery, none of the patients had received any treatment. Source material: tumor tissue. The V gene is TRBV5-5, the J gene TRBJ1-2; D is unclear. The sequence derives from a female donor with papillary thyroid cancer or a benign thyroid nodule (not recorded which). Some clones in this sample may be carry-over from other donors' samples. CDR3 sequence reads: CASSQQPVPNYGYTF. The CDR3 DNA reads TGTGCCAGCAGCCAACAACCGGTACCTAACTATGGCTACACCTTC. Full variable domain (remainder filled in from reference TRBV5-5 and TRBJ1-2): DAGVTQSPTHLIKTRGQQVTLRCSPISGHKSVSWYQQVLGQGPQFIFQYYEKEERGRGNFPDRFSARQFPNYSSELNVNALLLGDSALYLCASSQQPVPNYGYTFGSGTRLTVV.